Listed below are T cell receptor beta chains from one sample, sequenced in a study of T cells in narcolepsy. Assay used: immunoSEQ multiplex PCR; TCRdb lists only in-frame clones, some missing. The sample records around 18,000 clones, over 60% being singletons. Source material: CD45RA- memory CD8+ T cells from PBMCs. These receptors originate from a human donor with narcolepsy. CDR3s include the opening cysteine and the closing phenylalanine or tryptophan. D genes are given only for firm matches. The size of a clone is reported for some rows only, either as once, few or many, or as a class for expanded clones.

D | J | V | size | length | DNA | CDR3
TRBD1 | TRBJ2-7 | TRBV27 | few | 15 | TGTGCCAGCAGCGACGCAGGGGGCGCCTCCTACGAGCAGTACTTC | CASSDAGGASYEQYF
. | TRBJ1-1 | TRBV15 | . | 14 | TGTGCCACCAGCAGAGATCTAACCAACGTTGAAGCTTTCTTT | CATSRDLTNVEAFF
. | TRBJ2-1 | TRBV13 | . | 14 | TGTGCCAGCATACAAAAGGGCCGGTACAATGAGCAGTTCTTC | CASIQKGRYNEQFF
TRBD2 | TRBJ2-7 | TRBV6-1 | few | 15 | TGTGCCAGCAGTGGCCTACTAGCGGGGACCTACGAGCAGTACTTC | CASSGLLAGTYEQYF
TRBD1 | TRBJ2-7 | TRBV4-1 | few | 13 | TGCGCCAGCAGCCAACGGACAGGGTTCGAGCAGTACTTC | CASSQRTGFEQYF
. | TRBJ1-4 | TRBV25-1 | . | 14 | TGTGCCAGCACTCCCATGGTTAACAATGAAAAACTGTTTTTT | CASTPMVNNEKLFF
TRBD1 | TRBJ1-1 | TRBV10-1 | . | 16 | TGCGCCAGCAGTGAAGGGACAGGGGGCCCGGATACTGAAGCTTTCTTT | CASSEGTGGPDTEAFF
. | TRBJ1-2 | TRBV19 | . | 13 | TGTGCCAGTGAAGGGACGCAAAACTATGGCTACACCTTC | CASEGTQNYGYTF
TRBD2 | TRBJ2-2 | TRBV29-1 | . | 15 | TGCAGCGTTGAATTCGGGAGGGGGAACACCGGGGAGCTGTTTTTT | CSVEFGRGNTGELFF
. | TRBJ1-5 | TRBV19 | . | 13 | TGTGCCAGTAGTATTATGGGTGATCAGCCCCAGCATTTT | CASSIMGDQPQHF
. | TRBJ1-2 | TRBV27 | medium-sized | 14 | TGTGCCAGCAGCGTACAGGGAGCAAACTATGGCTACACCTTC | CASSVQGANYGYTF
. | TRBJ2-1 | TRBV18 | . | 12 | TGTGCCAGCTCACCACGAAGTCTTGAGCAGTTCTTC | CASSPRSLEQFF
. | TRBJ2-5 | TRBV13 | . | 14 | TGTGCCAGCAGCCGCAGAGGGCTTCAGGAGACCCAGTACTTC | CASSRRGLQETQYF
. | TRBJ1-4 | TRBV6-4 | . | 13 | TGTGCCAGCAGGACAGTACAAGAAGAAAAACTGTTTTTT | CASRTVQEEKLFF
. | TRBJ2-2 | TRBV10-3 | few | 14 | TGTGCCATCAGTGAAGGGGGTGGCACCGGGGAGCTGTTTTTT | CAISEGGGTGELFF
. | TRBJ1-4 | TRBV7-9 | few | 14 | TGTGCCAGCAGCCCACGGTCGGATAATGAAAAACTGTTTTTT | CASSPRSDNEKLFF
TRBD2 | TRBJ2-1 | TRBV20-1 | once | 11 | TGCAGTGCCCCTAGCGGCAATGAGCAGTTCTTC | CSAPSGNEQFF
TRBD2 | TRBJ2-1 | TRBV7-6 | once | 17 | TGTGCCAGCAGCTTTGATGGACTAGCGGTGCACTACAATGAGCAGTTCTTC | CASSFDGLAVHYNEQFF
. | TRBJ2-2 | TRBV13 | . | 14 | TGTGCCAGCGCTGACTCCCTATGGGGCGGGGAGCTGTTTTTT | CASADSLWGGELFF
. | TRBJ2-3 | TRBV7-9 | few | 15 | TGTGCCAGCAGCTTAGCGTTGGCCCCCACAGATACGCAGTATTTT | CASSLALAPTDTQYF
TRBD1 | TRBJ2-1 | TRBV19 | once | 15 | TGTGCCAGTAGGGACAGGGTGATTCGTACCAATGAGCAGTTCTTC | CASRDRVIRTNEQFF
. | TRBJ2-7 | TRBV5-1 | . | 13 | TGCGCCAGCAGAAGGGATCAAAGTGGGGAGCAGTACTTC | CASRRDQSGEQYF
TRBD2 | TRBJ2-5 | TRBV2 | once | 15 | TGTGCCAGCAGGTCCTTAGCGGGGGTCCAAGAGACCCAGTACTTC | CASRSLAGVQETQYF
. | TRBJ2-7 | TRBV5-6 | . | 14 | TGTGCCAGCAGCTCTAAAACGACTAGCTACGAGCAGTACTTC | CASSSKTTSYEQYF
. | TRBJ2-7 | TRBV6-6 | . | 12 | TGTGCCAGCAGCCAAGACTCCTACGAGCAGTACTTC | CASSQDSYEQYF
. | TRBJ2-7 | TRBV19 | . | 14 | TGTGCCAGTAGTATAGCGGGAGACCTACACGAGCAGTACTTC | CASSIAGDLHEQYF
. | TRBJ2-7 | TRBV9 | once | 15 | TGTGCCAGCAGCGTAGCCGCGGGGCGGGGCTACGAGCAGTACTTC | CASSVAAGRGYEQYF
. | TRBJ2-1 | TRBV9 | . | 11 | TGTGCCAGCAAGGAGAGGCGTGAGCAGTTCTTC | CASKERREQFF
. | TRBJ2-3 | TRBV9 | . | 13 | TGTGCCAGCAGCGTAGACGTGACAGATACGCAGTATTTT | CASSVDVTDTQYF
. | TRBJ1-1 | TRBV6-1 | . | 15 | TGTGCCAGCAGTGAGTACAGGGAGGTGGTGGATGAAGCTTTCTTT | CASSEYREVVDEAFF
. | TRBJ1-6 | TRBV5-6 | . | 14 | TGTGCCAGCAGCTTGGCAGCCCACAGTTCACCCCTCCACTTT | CASSLAAHSSPLHF
. | TRBJ2-7 | TRBV9 | . | 14 | TGTGCCAGCAGCGTAGGGCTAGGAGGTTACGAGCAGTACTTC | CASSVGLGGYEQYF
. | TRBJ1-1 | TRBV5-4 | . | 13 | TGTGCCAGCACTCAAGGGGGGCCCACTGAAGCTTTCTTT | CASTQGGPTEAFF
. | TRBJ2-3 | TRBV15 | . | 18 | TGTGCCACCAGCAGGACAAGGGAGGGGGGCGGAAGCACAGATACGCAGTATTTT | CATSRTREGGGSTDTQYF
TRBD1 | TRBJ2-7 | TRBV5-6 | medium-sized | 14 | TGTGCCAGCAGAGTACAGGGGGATCCCTACGAGCAGTACTTC | CASRVQGDPYEQYF
. | TRBJ1-3 | TRBV2 | few | 14 | TGTGCCAGCAGTGAATGGAGGGGTGGAAACACCATATATTTT | CASSEWRGGNTIYF
. | TRBJ2-1 | TRBV11-2 | . | 12 | TGTGCCAGCAGCTTAGCCTGGGATGAGCAGTTCTTC | CASSLAWDEQFF
. | TRBJ1-3 | TRBV4-2 | . | 14 | TGTGCCAGCAGCCAAGAGGGGATTGGAAACACCATATATTTT | CASSQEGIGNTIYF
TRBD1 | TRBJ1-1 | TRBV9 | once | 18 | TGTGCCAGCAGCGTAGAGCCCGGGGCCAGGGGGCCGGGGACTGAAGCTTTCTTT | CASSVEPGARGPGTEAFF
. | TRBJ2-1 | TRBV6-4 | once | 14 | TGTGCCAGCAGTGACTCGATATCTACCAATGAGCAGTTCTTC | CASSDSISTNEQFF
TRBD2 | TRBJ2-3 | TRBV9 | . | 15 | TGTGCCAGCAGCGTAGATGGACTAGCTGGCGATACGCAGTATTTT | CASSVDGLAGDTQYF